This TCR beta chain was captured by sequencing in a study of CD8 T cells in Susac syndrome (dated by TCRdb to about 2019). About the full investigation: Repertoire sequencing was used to test whether CD8+ T cell activation and differentiation in Susac syndrome was antigen driven.

Comment on this clonotype: No cognate antigen has been identified for it. Nothing much larger sits one base from this clone, and base qualities are not available.

Peripheral blood CD8+ and CD4+ T cells from healthy donors, Susac syndrome patients and multiple sclerosis patients were profiled by high-throughput TCR beta sequencing. The multiple sclerosis controls were treatment-naive patients who had stable or active relapsing-remitting disease and met the revised McDonald criteria. Bulk CD8+ and CD4+ T cells were purified by magnetic negative isolation, while CD8+ TEMRA cells were enriched using FACS. Blood was collected in EDTA tubes and processed within 24 hours, with PBMCs isolated through density gradient centrifugation. PBMCs destined for TCR sequencing were cryopreserved in liquid nitrogen and later thawed in a 37 °C water bath. The sorted or isolated CD4+, CD8+ and CD8+ TEMRA cells reached a purity of at least 90%. RNA was extracted using the RNeasy kit, and roughly 0.5 to 1 ug of the RNA was reverse transcribed with random hexamers. TCR beta CDR3 regions were amplified with the immunoSEQ multiplex PCR assay covering 54 Vbeta and 13 Jbeta segments. PCR amplification bias was corrected by using a synthetic template baseline for primer optimization and computational correction. Turning to the authors' computational methods: Reads were annotated to V, D and J genes according to IMGT and were analyzed with immunoSEQ Analyzer, with only productive sequences retained. Clonality was computed as one minus Shannon entropy normalized by log2 of the number of productive unique sequences. For each patient and control, public and private clones were evaluated among the 100 most prevalent clones. Clones were defined as Susac-specific if absent from the healthy and MS cohorts, from around 1,000 published viral clones and from other ImmuneACCESS disease sequences. TCRdb reanalyzed the raw reads on its own, using fastp at Q25 for trimming and MiXCR for clone calling, and kept in-frame beta chains. One record per CDR3 amino acid sequence lists the most common genes and DNA. Clone size and V and J calls follow TCRdb, not the original study. The sample contains approximately 170,000 distinct CDR3 sequences, approximately 94% of them found a single time. The leading ten clones occupy about 0.094% of the sample.

Overall study outcomes, separate from this receptor: The TCR sequencing and HLA analysis was acknowledged to have included a relatively small number of individuals.

V drops 0 bases and J drops 2 bases, leaving 11 bases in between. Its CDR3 holds 15 amino acids, cysteine through phenylalanine. Only the CDR3 region is kept as DNA, spanning 45 bases read in frame from base 1. The germline V gene specifies LGHNA as CDR1 and YNFKEQ as CDR2. The chain is made from TRBV4-2 and TRBJ2-7; D gene: possibly TRBD2, on 6 matching bases. The sequence derives from a human donor with multiple sclerosis. The sample was CD4+ T cells from PBMCs. The CDR3 region reads CASSQDMGEAYEQYF. At the DNA level, the sequence is TGTGCCAGCAGCCAAGATATGGGGGAGGCCTACGAGCAGTACTTC.